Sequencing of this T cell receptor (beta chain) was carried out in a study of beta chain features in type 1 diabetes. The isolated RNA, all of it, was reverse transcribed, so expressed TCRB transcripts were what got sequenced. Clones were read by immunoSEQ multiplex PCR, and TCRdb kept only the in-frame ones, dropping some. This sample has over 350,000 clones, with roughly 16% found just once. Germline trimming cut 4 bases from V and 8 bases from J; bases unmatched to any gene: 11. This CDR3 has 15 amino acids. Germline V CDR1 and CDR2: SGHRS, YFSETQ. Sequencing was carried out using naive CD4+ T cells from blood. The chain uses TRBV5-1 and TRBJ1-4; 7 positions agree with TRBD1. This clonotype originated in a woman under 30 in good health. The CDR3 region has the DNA TGCGCCAGCAGCCCCACCGGGACAGAGGGCGAAAAACTGTTTTTT. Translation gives CASSPTGTEGEKLFF.